A single sample gave rise to the 26 T cell receptor beta chains below, sequenced in a study of cytotoxic CD8 clonotypes in ibrutinib-treated CLL. TCRdb keeps only in-frame clones here, not all; method: immunoSEQ multiplex PCR. The profile shows tens of thousands of clones, roughly 50% of them singletons. Sequencing was performed on PBMCs, taken before ibrutinib treatment. The receptors were gathered from a human donor with chronic lymphocytic leukemia.

This clone was observed a handful of times. The chain combines TRBV7-7 with TRBJ1-6; D unclear. Germline V gene data show CDR1 as SSHAT and CDR2 as FNYEAQ (reference sequence). The CDR3 extends over 16 amino acids. In nucleotides, the CDR3 is TGTGCTAGCTTCCCCCCGTGGGCCGCTGACAATTCACCCCTCCACTTT. The encoded protein is CASFPPWAADNSPLHF.

The gene calls are TRBV5-1 and TRBJ2-6; 11 nucleotides match TRBD2. J gave up 0 bases and V 7 bases, and 9 bases lay outside the gene matches. Germline values: CDR1 SGHRS, CDR2 YFSETQ. There are 18 residues in the CDR3. The CDR3 DNA follows: TGCGCCAGCGGGTTGCTAGCGGGGGGACACTCTGGGGCCAACGTCCTGACTTTC. This codes for CASGLLAGGHSGANVLTF. The full variable domain, its missing parts supplied by reference TRBV5-1 and TRBJ2-6, is KAGVTQTPRYLIKTRGQQVTLSCSPISGHRSVSWYQQTPGQGLQFLFEYFSETQRNKGNFPGRFSGRQFSNSRSEMNVSTLELGDSALYLCASGLLAGGHSGANVLTFGAGSRLTVL.

This clone was found many times. The gene calls are TRBV6-5 and TRBJ1-1; 7 positions agree with TRBD1. Germline trimming cut 2 bases from V and 8 bases from J; bases unmatched to any gene: 5. This CDR3 has 13 amino acids. Germline V gene sequence: CDR1 MNHEY, CDR2 SVGAGI. CDR3 sequence (DNA): TGTGCCAGCAGTTACGGTCGGGACAGCGAAGCTTTCTTT. It yields the protein CASSYGRDSEAFF.

The chain recombines TRBV15 with TRBJ1-4; 11 bases map to TRBD1. The ends lost 3 bases at V and 0 bases at J; junction bases unmatched: 0. CDR1 and CDR2 from the germline V gene are LNHNV and YYDKDF (reference sequence). The CDR3 contains 16 residues. CDR3 residues: CATSRGQGATNEKLFF. CDR3 in DNA: TGTGCCACCAGCAGGGGACAGGGGGCAACTAATGAAAAACTGTTTTTT.

The rearrangement links TRBV18 to TRBJ2-3; 9 nucleotides line up with TRBD1. Unmatched junction bases numbered 5, after V lost 0 bases and J lost 1 base. The CDR3 length is 17 residues. Germline CDR1 and CDR2: KGHSH and LQKENI. CDR3 region: CASSPPTGGDRTDTQYF. CDR3 DNA: TGTGCCAGCTCACCACCGACAGGGGGGGATCGCACAGATACGCAGTATTTT.

The V gene is TRBV7-2, the J gene TRBJ2-1, with a weak D call TRBD2 (6 bases). The CDR3 is 16 residues long. Germline V gives CDR1 SGHTA, CDR2 FQGNSA. V was pared by 0 bases and J by 4 bases, with 13 bases between. CDR3 in DNA: TGTGCCAGCAGCTTAGCGGGTCAGGGAGGTTACAATGAGCAGTTCTTC. Translated, it gives CASSLAGQGGYNEQFF.

This rearrangement joins TRBV27 to TRBJ1-4; D is undetermined. The CDR3 has 13 amino acids. CDR1 is MNHEY, CDR2 SMNVEV, per germline (reference sequence). Trimming removed 4 bases from V and 0 bases from J, with 3 bases in between. The CDR3 region is CASSWSTNEKLFF. The CDR3 region has the DNA TGTGCCAGCAGTTGGTCAACTAATGAAAAACTGTTTTTT.

This clone was counted only a few times. This rearrangement joins TRBV6-1 to TRBJ2-1; 7 bases agree with TRBD2. This CDR3 spans 15 amino acids. The trim removed 6 bases at V and 3 bases at J, leaving 8 bases unmatched. Germline V gene lookup returns CDR1 MNHNS and CDR2 SASEGT. The CDR3 sequence: CASSDTSADYNEQFF. The CDR3 DNA is TGTGCCAGCAGCGATACTAGCGCCGACTACAATGAGCAGTTCTTC.

This clone was counted once. This sequence joins TRBV11-3 and TRBJ2-1, with 11 bases fitting TRBD2. The germline CDR1 and CDR2 sequences are SGHNT and YENEEA. The trim removed 8 bases at V and 8 bases at J, leaving 5 bases unmatched. The CDR3 length is 13 residues. The CDR3 region is CASGSGGADEQFF. CDR3 in DNA: TGTGCCAGCGGTAGCGGGGGGGCCGATGAGCAGTTCTTC.

V is TRBV30 and J is TRBJ2-7; TRBD1 aligns across 9 bases. The CDR3 is 15 residues long. The germline V gene has CDR1 GTSNPN and CDR2 SVGIG (reference sequence). The V segment lost 4 bases and the J segment 0 bases; nucleotides outside the gene matches: 7. The CDR3 sequence: CAWNSPGQGSYEQYF. As DNA, the CDR3 is TGTGCCTGGAATTCTCCGGGACAGGGCTCCTACGAGCAGTACTTC. The full variable domain, in which reference TRBV30 and TRBJ2-7 provide the parts outside the CDR3, is SQTIHQWPATLVQPVGSPLSLECTVEGTSNPNLYWYRQAAGRGLQLLFYSVGIGQISSEVPQNLSASRPQDRQFILSSKKLLLSDSGFYLCAWNSPGQGSYEQYFGPGTRLTVT.

This clone was observed a few times. The chain joins TRBV5-8 to TRBJ1-1, with TRBD1 as a possible D gene (6 bases). Germline CDR1 SGHTS, CDR2 YDEGEE. The CDR3 covers 14 residues. Trimming took off 3 bases at V and 7 bases at J, with 16 bases between the two ends. CDR3 DNA: TGTGCCAGCAGCTACCGAGGGGGGGCGGTTGAAGCTTTCTTT. Protein sequence: CASSYRGGAVEAFF.

The rearrangement joins TRBV27 to TRBJ2-1; D remains ambiguous. The CDR3 has 13 residues. V lost 4 bases, J lost 5 bases, and 9 bases lay in between. CDR1 is MNHEY, CDR2 SMNVEV, per germline (reference sequence). In DNA form, the CDR3 reads TGTGCCAGCAGTTCCTATCGGCACAATGAGCAGTTCTTC. Amino acids: CASSSYRHNEQFF.

This clone was seen a handful of times. The chain carries TRBV7-3 and TRBJ1-6; 11 bases line up with TRBD1. The germline CDR1 and CDR2 sequences are SGHTA and FQGTGA. The CDR3 spans 16 residues. The J segment lost 10 bases and the V segment lost 4 bases, leaving 9 bases of the junction unmatched. The CDR3 DNA reads as TGTGCCAGCAGCTCTTACGGACAGGGGGCTAACTCACCCCTCCACTTT. It encodes CASSSYGQGANSPLHF.

The CDR3 reads CASNLGTAGNEQFF. Written as DNA, the CDR3 is TGTGCCAGCAACCTCGGGACCGCGGGCAATGAGCAGTTCTTC. This chain connects TRBV2 to TRBJ2-1; D is tentatively TRBD1 or TRBD2 (5 bases each). The CDR3 extends over 14 amino acids. V was trimmed by 7 bases and J by 6 bases, leaving 16 bases between them. Germline assignment: CDR1 SNHLY and CDR2 FYNNEI.

The rearrangement uses TRBV4-2 and TRBJ2-3; D unresolved. Germline lookup yields CDR1 LGHNA and CDR2 YNFKEQ. The CDR3 totals 17 residues. The ends were cut back, 1 base at V and 5 bases at J, with 19 bases in the middle. The CDR3: CASSQGIGEKVVDTQYF. The CDR3, as DNA: TGTGCCAGCAGCCAAGGGATAGGCGAGAAGGTTGTAGATACGCAGTATTTT.

The chain links TRBV10-3 to TRBJ1-2; 8 bases align to TRBD1. The CDR3 contains 13 residues. With V trimmed by 4 bases and J by 6 bases, 4 bases remained unmatched. Per germline, CDR1 ENHRY and CDR2 SYGVKD. The CDR3: CAISVDRAHGYTF. Here the CDR3 DNA reads TGTGCCATCAGTGTGGACAGGGCTCATGGCTACACCTTC.

V gene TRBV29-1 combines with J gene TRBJ1-2, with D perhaps TRBD1 (5 bases). V was trimmed by 5 bases and J by 4 bases, leaving 11 bases between them. The CDR3 is 12 amino acids. CDR1 is SQVTM and CDR2 is ANQGSEA in the germline V gene. The CDR3 nucleotides read TGCAGCGTTCTCCCCGACAGCTATGGCTACACCTTC. Residues: CSVLPDSYGYTF. The full variable domain, in which reference TRBV29-1 and TRBJ1-2 provide the parts outside the CDR3, is SAVISQKPSRDICQRGTSLTIQCQVDSQVTMMFWYRQQPGQSLTLIATANQGSEATYESGFVIDKFPISRPNLTFSTLTVSNMSPEDSSIYLCSVLPDSYGYTFGSGTRLTVV.

The CDR3 loop reads CASSLGGVLETQYF. CDR3 coding DNA: TGCGCCAGCAGCTTGGGTGGGGTGCTGGAGACCCAGTACTTC. The rearrangement links TRBV5-1 to TRBJ2-5; no definite D call. The germline V gene has CDR1 SGHRS and CDR2 YFSETQ. The V end lost 0 bases, the J end lost 5 bases, and 11 bases lay between the germline ends. This CDR3 comprises 14 residues. The whole variable domain, filled in from reference TRBV5-1 and TRBJ2-5, reads KAGVTQTPRYLIKTRGQQVTLSCSPISGHRSVSWYQQTPGQGLQFLFEYFSETQRNKGNFPGRFSGRQFSNSRSEMNVSTLELGDSALYLCASSLGGVLETQYFGPGTRLLVL.

The chain links TRBV5-1 to TRBJ1-6, with TRBD1 identical over 9 bases. Germline V CDR1 and CDR2: SGHRS, YFSETQ. V gave up 0 bases and J gave up 10 bases; unmatched junction bases: 5. The CDR3 runs 15 residues. CDR3 in amino acids: CASSLGGTGSSPLHF. The CDR3 bases are TGCGCCAGCAGCTTGGGAGGGACAGGGTCCTCACCCCTCCACTTT.

This clone was observed a few times. The CDR3, as DNA: TGTGCCAGTAGTATATCCCACGGCTATAGCAATCAGCCCCAGCATTTT. As protein: CASSISHGYSNQPQHF. The rearrangement joins TRBV19 to TRBJ1-5; no clear D gene. CDR3 length: 16 amino acids. The V end was cut by 2 bases, the J end by 0 bases, with 11 bases between. Germline lookup yields CDR1 LNHDA and CDR2 SQIVND (reference sequence). Filled out from reference TRBV19 and TRBJ1-5, the complete variable domain reads DGGITQSPKYLFRKEGQNVTLSCEQNLNHDAMYWYRQDPGQGLRLIYYSQIVNDFQKGDIAEGYSVSREKKESFPLTVTSAQKNPTAFYLCASSISHGYSNQPQHFGDGTRLSIL.

V gene TRBV6-1 combines with J gene TRBJ1-2, with no clear D. The V gene lost 4 bases and the J gene lost 2 bases, with 14 bases spanning the gap. There are 15 residues in the CDR3. Per germline, CDR1 MNHNS and CDR2 SASEGT. This CDR3 reads CASSGGSGINYGYTF. DNA of the CDR3: TGTGCCAGCAGTGGAGGATCAGGAATCAACTATGGCTACACCTTC.

J is TRBJ1-5 and V is TRBV10-3, with D tentatively TRBD1 (5 bases). The CDR3 has 15 amino acids. Germline CDR1 and CDR2: ENHRY and SYGVKD. Trimming took off 0 bases at V and 3 bases at J, with 9 bases between the two ends. CDR3 in amino acids: CAISESGPDNQPQHF. DNA for the CDR3: TGTGCCATCAGTGAGTCGGGGCCGGACAATCAGCCCCAGCATTTT.

This clone was recorded once. This chain joins TRBV7-9 and TRBJ2-1; D may be TRBD2 (7 bases). The V end was cut by 2 bases, the J end by 8 bases, with 16 bases between. Germline values: CDR1 SEHNR, CDR2 FQNEAQ (reference sequence). The CDR3 consists of 15 residues. The CDR3 coding sequence is TGTGCCAGCAGCTTAAGGGGGGGCCCCTCCGATGAGCAGTTCTTC. It specifies CASSLRGGPSDEQFF.

The chain uses TRBV6-5 and TRBJ1-6; no reliable D call. The CDR3 runs 14 residues. Deletions cut 2 bases from V and 7 bases from J, with 9 bases between. Germline V gene data show CDR1 as MNHEY and CDR2 as SVGAGI. The CDR3 DNA reads TGTGCCAGCAGTTACCCTACTGGGAATTCACCCCTCCACTTT. Translation gives CASSYPTGNSPLHF.

V usage is TRBV19 and J usage is TRBJ2-2; D unclear. V was shortened by 5 bases and J by 2 bases, with 12 bases between the two germline ends. The CDR3 loop spans 15 amino acids. The germline CDR1 and CDR2 sequences are LNHDA and SQIVND (reference sequence). CDR3 sequence reads: CASSPMTLNTGELFF. CDR3 DNA: TGTGCCAGTAGTCCAATGACGCTCAACACCGGGGAGCTGTTTTTT.

This clone was seen a few times. The chain combines TRBV7-9 with TRBJ1-1; D gene unclear. The germline gives CDR1 SEHNR, CDR2 FQNEAQ (reference sequence). Trimming cost V 3 bases and J 6 bases, with 8 bases left between them. The CDR3 length is 12 residues. CDR3 sequence: CASSLGFAEAFF. The DNA for the CDR3 is TGTGCCAGCAGCTTGGGTTTCGCTGAAGCTTTCTTT.